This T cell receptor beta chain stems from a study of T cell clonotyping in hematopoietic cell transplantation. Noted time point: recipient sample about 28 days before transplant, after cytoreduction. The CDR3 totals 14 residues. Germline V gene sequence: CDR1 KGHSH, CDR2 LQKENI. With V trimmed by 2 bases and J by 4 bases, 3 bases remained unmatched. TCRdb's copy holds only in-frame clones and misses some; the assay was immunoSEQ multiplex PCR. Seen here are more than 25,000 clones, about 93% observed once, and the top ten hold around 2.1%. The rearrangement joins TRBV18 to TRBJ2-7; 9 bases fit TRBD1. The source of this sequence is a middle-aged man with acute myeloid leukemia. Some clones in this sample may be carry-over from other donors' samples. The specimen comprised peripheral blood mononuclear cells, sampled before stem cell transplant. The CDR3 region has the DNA TGTGCCAGCTCACCAGGGACAGGGTTTTACGAGCAGTACTTC. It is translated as CASSPGTGFYEQYF.